The 23 T cell receptor beta chains below all came from one sample that was sequenced in a study of cytomegalovirus exposure and HLA in healthy donors. Clones were sequenced by immunoSEQ multiplex PCR, and TCRdb holds only the in-frame ones, with some missing. Of under 100,000 clones detected, roughly 95% appear once; the ten largest clones hold 1.3%. The specimen sequenced was PBMCs. These receptors originate from a woman under 30 in good health and CMV-seronegative.

The gene calls are TRBV7-9 and TRBJ2-3, with TRBD2 as a possible D gene (6 bases). Trimming took off 4 bases at V and 4 bases at J, with 18 bases between the two ends. This CDR3 spans 16 amino acids. Germline CDR1 SEHNR, CDR2 FQNEAQ (reference sequence). The DNA of the CDR3 is TGTGCCAGCAGCTCCCCCGCGGGGCGGTTGGCAGATACGCAGTATTTT. This sequence encodes CASSSPAGRLADTQYF.

The chain is built from TRBV27 and TRBJ2-7; a weak D match, TRBD2 (6 bases). Germline values: CDR1 MNHEY, CDR2 SMNVEV (reference sequence). The germline V and J ends were trimmed by 6 bases and 2 bases, with 11 bases remaining between them. CDR3 size: 13 residues. In nucleotides, the CDR3 is TGTGCCAGCAGGACTAGAAACCCCTACGAGCAGTACTTC. It is translated as CASRTRNPYEQYF.

The V call is TRBV7-9, the J call TRBJ2-7, with D possibly matching TRBD2 (6 bases). Germline lookup yields CDR1 SEHNR and CDR2 FQNEAQ (reference sequence). This CDR3 is 14 amino acids long. V dropped 2 bases and J dropped 1 base, with 9 bases sitting between them. CDR3 nucleotide sequence: TGTGCCAGCAGCTTATTAGCGGTGTCCTACGAGCAGTACTTC. Amino acids: CASSLLAVSYEQYF.

The chain is built from TRBV5-1 and TRBJ1-2, with TRBD1 as a possible D gene (6 bases). V shed 2 bases and J shed 6 bases, with 17 bases lying between them. This CDR3 spans 15 amino acids. Germline CDR1 reads SGHRS; CDR2 reads YFSETQ. The CDR3 DNA reads as TGCGCCAGCAGCTTTTTACAGGGTCTAGTTGATGGCTACACCTTC. Translation gives CASSFLQGLVDGYTF.

V and J are TRBV29-1 and TRBJ2-7; D perhaps matches TRBD1 (5 bases). This CDR3 contains 15 residues. Germline V gene sequence: CDR1 SQVTM, CDR2 ANQGSEA. The V end was cut by 7 bases, the J end by 2 bases, with 21 bases between. CDR3: CSAYTAGQGAYEQYF. The CDR3 region has the DNA TGCAGCGCCTACACCGCAGGGCAAGGGGCCTACGAGCAGTACTTC.

The chain recombines TRBV6-5 with TRBJ2-3; TRBD2 matches 10 bases. The CDR3 has 16 residues. V lost 0 bases, J lost 4 bases, and 4 bases stayed unmatched. Germline CDR1 reads MNHEY; CDR2 reads SVGAGI. The CDR3 loop is CASSYSWTSGSDTQYF. DNA for the CDR3: TGTGCCAGCAGTTACTCATGGACTAGCGGTTCAGATACGCAGTATTTT.

The chain uses TRBV18 and TRBJ1-1; D remains unclear. Germline V gives CDR1 KGHSH, CDR2 LQKENI. The V end lost 3 bases, the J end lost 6 bases, and 17 bases lay between the germline ends. The CDR3 covers 15 residues. This chain's CDR3 is CASSPRESLVPEAFF. The CDR3 nucleotides are TGTGCCAGCTCACCTCGGGAGTCCCTCGTTCCTGAAGCTTTCTTT.

The chain links TRBV27 to TRBJ1-2; the match to TRBD1 covers 10 bases. The trim removed 5 bases at V and 3 bases at J, leaving 6 bases unmatched. Germline-derived CDR1 and CDR2 are MNHEY and SMNVEV (reference sequence). The CDR3 totals 15 residues. This chain's CDR3 is CASSVRQGADYGYTF. CDR3 nucleotides: TGTGCCAGCAGTGTGAGACAGGGGGCGGACTATGGCTACACCTTC.

J is TRBJ2-2 and V is TRBV25-1; D not resolved. Trimming shortened V by 5 bases and J by 4 bases, and 8 bases separated the two germline ends. CDR1 MGHDK and CDR2 SYGVNS come from the germline V gene. This CDR3 has 13 amino acids. CDR3 sequence reads: CASSKPFTGELFF. The CDR3 nucleotides read TGTGCCAGCAGTAAGCCCTTCACCGGGGAGCTGTTTTTT.

The gene calls are TRBV6-5 and TRBJ2-5; 8 bases line up with TRBD2. Germline V gene sequence: CDR1 MNHEY, CDR2 SVGAGI. V shed 4 bases and J 5 bases; nucleotides not matched to a gene: 9. The CDR3 consists of 15 residues. For the CDR3, the DNA is TGTGCCAGCAGTTGGCGCGGGGGCGGGGGGGAGACCCAGTACTTC. This translates into CASSWRGGGGETQYF.

The chain recombines TRBV7-2 with TRBJ2-7, with 11 positions matching TRBD2. V lost 2 bases to trimming and J lost 6 bases; unmatched junction nucleotides: 3. CDR3 size: 14 residues. Germline V gives CDR1 SGHTA, CDR2 FQGNSA. CDR3 protein: CASSLLAGGSEQYF. CDR3 nucleotides: TGTGCCAGCAGCTTATTAGCGGGAGGGTCCGAGCAGTACTTC. The full variable domain, its missing parts supplied by reference TRBV7-2 and TRBJ2-7, is GAGVSQSPSNKVTEKGKDVELRCDPISGHTALYWYRQSLGQGLEFLIYFQGNSAPDKSGLPSDRFSAERTGGSVSTLTIQRTQQEDSAVYLCASSLLAGGSEQYFGPGTRLTVT.

This chain connects TRBV29-1 to TRBJ2-3; TRBD2 aligns across 7 bases. Germline-derived CDR1 and CDR2 are SQVTM and ANQGSEA. The CDR3 spans 18 residues. The V and J ends lost 7 bases and 4 bases, in that order; junction bases with no gene match: 23. The CDR3 is CSGRGFGIRREVSDTQYF. CDR3 in DNA: TGCAGCGGGCGGGGGTTTGGGATTCGTAGGGAAGTATCAGATACGCAGTATTTT.

This chain connects TRBV2 to TRBJ1-4; D is perhaps TRBD1 (6 bases). CDR3 length: 14 amino acids. Trimming removed 6 bases from V and 8 bases from J, with 16 bases in between. Germline CDR1 and CDR2: SNHLY and FYNNEI. CDR3 bases: TGTGCCAGCAGGGAAACAGGGATTGGGGAAAAACTGTTTTTT. Protein product: CASRETGIGEKLFF.

Points on this clone: One junction end does not reproduce the germline sequence, and a read error may be involved. The V gene is TRBV18, the J gene TRBJ2-5; perhaps D is TRBD1 or TRBD2 (5 bases each). The CDR3 sequence is 16 residues long. The germline CDR1 and CDR2 sequences are KGHSH and LQKENI. CDR3 residues: CASSPQAGRVQETQYF. The CDR3 region has the DNA TGTGCCAGCTCTCCACAGGCGGGTAGGGTCCAAGAGACCCAGTACTTC. The entire variable domain, with the rest obtained from reference TRBV18 and TRBJ2-5, is as follows: NAGVMQNPRHLVRRRGQEARLRCSPMKGHSHVYWYRQLPEEGLKFMVYLQKENIIDESGMPKERFSAEFPKEGPSILRIQQVVRGDSAAYFCASSPQAGRVQETQYFGPGTRLLVL.

The chain recombines TRBV9 with TRBJ1-1; perhaps TRBD1 as D (5 bases). This CDR3 has 14 residues. V was cut by 5 bases and J by 1 base, with 12 bases left in between. The V gene's germline CDR1 is SGDLS and CDR2 YYNGEE. The CDR3 loop is CASRVTQANTEAFF. The CDR3 DNA follows: TGTGCCAGCAGAGTAACACAGGCGAACACTGAAGCTTTCTTT.

The chain employs TRBV4-1 and TRBJ2-7; TRBD2 aligns across 10 bases. CDR3 length: 18 amino acids. Germline V CDR1 and CDR2: MGHRA, YSYEKL. Germline trimming cut 2 bases from V and 0 bases from J; bases unmatched to any gene: 10. The CDR3 loop reads CASSQTGLASFSSYEQYF. The CDR3, as DNA: TGCGCCAGCAGCCAAACGGGACTAGCGAGCTTCAGCTCCTACGAGCAGTACTTC.

The chain carries TRBV4-1 and TRBJ1-2; TRBD1 agrees at 7 bases. The CDR3 sequence is 15 residues long. Per germline, CDR1 MGHRA and CDR2 YSYEKL. The V and J ends lost 3 bases and 6 bases, in that order; junction bases with no gene match: 10. The CDR3 DNA reads as TGCGCCAGCAGCCATAGCGACAGGGAAATGAATGGCTACACCTTC. It specifies CASSHSDREMNGYTF.

The rearrangement links TRBV27 to TRBJ2-7; 10 nucleotides match TRBD1. Per the germline V gene, CDR1 is MNHEY and CDR2 is SMNVEV (reference sequence). The CDR3 extends over 18 amino acids. The junction had 14 bases not matched to a gene; V was cut back by 3 bases and J by 3 bases. The DNA of the CDR3 is TGTGCCAGCAGTTTTGCCCGTGCCGGGACAGGGGTTCTCTACGAGCAGTACTTC. Its protein is CASSFARAGTGVLYEQYF.

V and J are TRBV7-8 and TRBJ1-6; D is uncertain. Trimming took 2 bases from V and 10 from J, leaving 18 bases between them. The length of the CDR3 is 16 residues. Per germline, CDR1 SGHVS and CDR2 FQNEAQ. CDR3 loop: CASSLSGPRAVSPLHF. In DNA form, the CDR3 reads TGTGCCAGCAGCTTAAGCGGACCTAGGGCAGTCTCACCCCTCCACTTT.

DNA for the CDR3: TGCAGCGTTGACCGACCGGGACAGGGAACCTACGAGCAGTACTTC. This sequence encodes CSVDRPGQGTYEQYF. The chain combines TRBV29-1 with TRBJ2-7; 9 bases align to TRBD1. Germline CDR1 is SQVTM and CDR2 is ANQGSEA. Trimming cost V 3 bases and J 2 bases; bases outside gene matches: 8. The CDR3 is made up of 15 amino acids.

The chain recombines TRBV27 with TRBJ1-6; D perhaps matches TRBD1 (6 bases). This CDR3 is built from 12 residues. Trimming pared 6 bases from V and 9 bases from J, leaving 9 bases between. In germline, CDR1 is MNHEY, CDR2 SMNVEV (reference sequence). CDR3 sequence: CASRQQGSPLHF. The CDR3 DNA reads TGTGCCAGCAGACAACAGGGTTCACCCCTCCACTTT.

The V and J genes are TRBV6-5 and TRBJ2-7; 16 bases map to TRBD2. V was clipped by 2 bases and J by 9 bases; unmatched bases: 4. The CDR3 spans 15 residues. Germline V gene sequence: CDR1 MNHEY, CDR2 SVGAGI. CDR3 sequence reads: CASSYDGTSGRVQYF. The CDR3 DNA reads TGTGCCAGCAGTTACGATGGGACTAGCGGGAGGGTGCAGTACTTC.

The CDR3 region has the DNA TGTGCCAGCACCTCAGGACAGGGGACCACTGAAGCTTTCTTT. Translated: CASTSGQGTTEAFF. The chain employs TRBV6-5 and TRBJ1-1; 9 nucleotides align to TRBD1. V lost 7 bases and J lost 4; bases outside the gene matches: 7. Germline V gene sequence: CDR1 MNHEY, CDR2 SVGAGI. This CDR3 region has 14 residues.